This entry describes one T cell receptor (beta chain). It has no known antigen specificity. The CDR3 does not end in the conserved phenylalanine or tryptophan, so this is likely a read error. V is cut by 0 bases and J by 3 bases, and the space between the germline ends is 9 bases. Looking up the germline V gene yields CDR1 SGHTA and CDR2 FQGNSA. The CDR3 is 15 amino acids long, termini counted. The CDR3 DNA has 45 bases and is translated from base 1. Systemically healthy Caucasian individuals from Russia, 39 in total and aged about 6 to 90 years, were included as donors. Each donor gave roughly 9.5 milliliters of peripheral blood, collected into EDTA-treated Vacutainer tubes. PBMCs were isolated by Ficoll-Paque density-gradient centrifugation, with at least 6.5 million obtained per sample. Total RNA, at least 5.5 micrograms per sample, was extracted from PBMCs with Trizol reagent. Naive CD45RAhigh/CD27high T cell percentages were measured by flow cytometry on a PBMC aliquot from every donor.

The data belong to a study of blood T cells in healthy people across ages (dated by TCRdb to between 2014 and 2016). Concerning the study at large: In model experiments, template switching captured roughly one uniquely barcoded TCR beta cDNA molecule for every two T cells. The donors were split into four age groups: young (average about 16 years), middle-aged (over 35), aged (more than 60) and long-lived (roughly 86). For two donors (one aged 18 to 29 and one aged 80 or older), the study analyzed two additional independent replicas of 1 million unique cDNA reads from the same blood draw. To track age-related changes in TCR beta repertoire diversity, the study relied on deep sequencing normalized with unique cDNA molecular identifiers. The investigation overall reported the following: Donor CMV infection status was unknown, potentially confounding age-related changes in expanded clonotypes. The percentage of naive T cells measured by flow cytometry correlated strongly with observed TCR beta diversity. Compared with the aged group, the long-lived group had more naive CD4+ T cells, fewer expanded clones and increased TCR diversity, suggesting age selection. Bulk unsorted PBMC profiling prevented conclusive comparison of naive and antigen-experienced compartments. Observed TCR beta diversity per million T cells fell roughly linearly with age, and a significant reduction was already apparent by age around 40. Estimates of total diversity from one million sequenced T cells were regarded as lower bounds and underestimates.

Library method: 5' RACE. The sequencer listed for this sample is Illumina HiSeq 2500. A second PCR of about 7 to 12 cycles was run with a J-beta primer mix and a sample-barcoded 5' primer. Each TCR beta cDNA molecule received a unique molecular identifier from a template-switch 5' adaptor carrying 12 random nucleotides. Each sample yielded at least 3 million CDR3-containing paired-end reads. All of the RNA was converted into first-strand cDNA using the Mint cDNA synthesis kit, with a TRBC-specific oligonucleotide serving as the primer. All cDNA was treated with uracil-DNA glycosylase and then went through a first 18-cycle PCR with the universal primers M1SS and BC2_uni_R. Concerning the study's data processing: Normalization of each sample was performed by random selection of 1 million high-quality reads, each carrying a distinct molecular identifier. Instead of being binned into consensus sequences, reads with shared molecular identifiers were discarded. CDR3 identification, clonotype clustering and error correction used MiTCR with a Q25 quality threshold and the strictest error-elimination algorithm. A nonparametric unseen species model with Euler transformation was used to estimate lower-bound total TCR beta diversity. The public sequencing data were trimmed at Q25 with fastp and processed into clonotypes with MiXCR by TCRdb, which kept only in-frame beta chains. Each entry is one CDR3 protein sequence, shown with its most common DNA and genes. The V and J calls here are based on TCRdb, not the publication. This sample has about 800,000 distinct CDR3 sequences in its table, and 20% to 30% of those were observed once. 3% to 4% of the sample comes from the top ten.

The same sample was also used in a study of T cells of mothers and their children. Per that second paper: The donors were nine systemically healthy Caucasian individuals, made up of three mothers and their six children. cDNA synthesis consumed the entire amount of extracted RNA, loaded at 1.5 ug RNA in each 15 ul reaction. In the second PCR, the M1S primer introduced both the sample barcodes and 2-4 random nucleotides. More than 8.5 million TCR beta CDR3 reads were obtained from each mother, and about 3 million reads were obtained from each child. Thymic selection shapes the output of TCR recombination in a similar way in related and unrelated pairs, and inherited differences have a minor effect. Normalized repertoire overlap was always slightly but never significantly higher in related than unrelated mother-child pairs. Persistent microchimeric T cell clones were not detected, at a sensitivity of approximately 100 clones per million clonotypes. In the study, deep NGS was used to compare the TCR beta repertoires of mothers and children, and features distinguishing related mother-child pairs from unrelated individuals were sought. On average, the children were roughly 11 +/- 4 years old, while the mothers were 40 +/- 4 years old. After adapter ligation with NEBNext reagents, the libraries were sequenced on Illumina HiSeq 2000 with 100+100 nt paired-end reads. To avoid cross-contamination, the mother libraries and the child libraries were prepared a month apart and sequenced in separate runs. For each donor, between about 450,000 and 2,300,000 distinct TCR beta clonotypes were identified. Naive TCR beta clonotypes were estimated from low-frequency clonotypes matched to each donor's FACS-determined naive share, without sorting.

The source of this sequence is a boy younger than 18 in good health. Input material: blood. Rearrangement joined TRBV7-2 to TRBJ2-1, with TRBD2 tentatively as D gene (6 bases match). The CDR3 region reads CASSLADYLYNEQFS. The nucleotide sequence reads TGTGCCAGCAGCTTAGCGGACTACCTCTACAATGAGCAGTTCTCC.